This T cell receptor (beta chain) originates from a study of blood T cell repertoires in COVID-19. CDR1 and CDR2 from the germline V gene are SGHAT and FQNNGV. CDR3 length: 15 residues. J lost 13 bases, V lost 5 bases, and 10 bases had no gene match. This clone was counted once. As handled by the study authors: The assay estimated nucleated cells by amplifying reference gene primers. Sequencing used immunoSEQ multiplex PCR; TCRdb keeps in-frame clones, though not all of them. Clone size and V and J calls were adopted from that table, with D and trimming inferred from the DNA. The table shows roughly 30,000 clones, with approximately 79% occurring only once.

The source is a boy aged 2 to 10 with active or convalescent COVID-19. The V and J genes are TRBV11-2 and TRBJ2-1, with 14 bases identical to TRBD2. Source material: peripheral blood. The CDR3 nucleotides read TGTGCCAGCAGCGTCCCGGGACTAGCGGGGGTGCGACAGTTCTTC. It yields the protein CASSVPGLAGVRQFF.